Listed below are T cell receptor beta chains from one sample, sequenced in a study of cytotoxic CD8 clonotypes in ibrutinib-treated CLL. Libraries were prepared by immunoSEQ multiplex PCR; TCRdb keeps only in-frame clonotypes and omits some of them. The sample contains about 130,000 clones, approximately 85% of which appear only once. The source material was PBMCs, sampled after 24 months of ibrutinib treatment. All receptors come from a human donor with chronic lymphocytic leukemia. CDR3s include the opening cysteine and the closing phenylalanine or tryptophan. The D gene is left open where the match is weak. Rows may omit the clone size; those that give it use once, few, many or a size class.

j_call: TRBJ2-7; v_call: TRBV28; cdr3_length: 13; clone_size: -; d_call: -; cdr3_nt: TGTGCCGGCAGTCGACGGGGCTCCTACGAGCAGTACTTC; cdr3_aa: CAGSRRGSYEQYF
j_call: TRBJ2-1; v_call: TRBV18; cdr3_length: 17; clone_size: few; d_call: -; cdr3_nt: TGTGCCAGCTCACCCGAGGGGCGGGCGAGCTCCTACAATGAGCAGTTCTTC; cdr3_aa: CASSPEGRASSYNEQFF
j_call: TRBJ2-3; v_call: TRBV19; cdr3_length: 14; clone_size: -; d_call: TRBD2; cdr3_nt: TGTGCCAGTAGCGTGCTAGCGGGAGCAGCTACGCAGTATTTT; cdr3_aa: CASSVLAGAATQYF
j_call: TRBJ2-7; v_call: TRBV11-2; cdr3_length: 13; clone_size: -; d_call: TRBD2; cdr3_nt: TGTGCCAGCAGCGTAACGCCGGGAGGCGAGCAGTACTTC; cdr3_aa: CASSVTPGGEQYF
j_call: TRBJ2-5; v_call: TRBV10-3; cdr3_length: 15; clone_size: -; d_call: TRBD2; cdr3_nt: TGTGCCATCAGGGGTAGCGGGGGGGATAGGGAGACCCAGTACTTC; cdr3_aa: CAIRGSGGDRETQYF
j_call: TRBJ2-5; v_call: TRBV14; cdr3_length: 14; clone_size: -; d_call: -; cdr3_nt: TGTGCCAGCAGCCGAGGGAGTATCGGAGAGACCCAGTACTTC; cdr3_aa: CASSRGSIGETQYF
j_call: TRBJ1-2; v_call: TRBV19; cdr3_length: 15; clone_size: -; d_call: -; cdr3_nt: TGTGCCAGTAACGTGGACAGCCGGGGGGCCTATGGCTACACCTTC; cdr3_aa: CASNVDSRGAYGYTF
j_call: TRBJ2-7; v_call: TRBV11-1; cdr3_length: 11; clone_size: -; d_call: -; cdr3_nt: TGTGCCAGCAGCTTAATCCACGAGCAGTACTTC; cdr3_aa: CASSLIHEQYF
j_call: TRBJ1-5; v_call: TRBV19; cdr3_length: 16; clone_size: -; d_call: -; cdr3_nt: TGTGCCAGTAGTTACTCCAGGAGATATAGCAATCAGCCCCAGCATTTT; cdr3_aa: CASSYSRRYSNQPQHF
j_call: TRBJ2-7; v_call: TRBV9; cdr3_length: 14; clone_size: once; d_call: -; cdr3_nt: TGTGCCAGCAGCCCAAGACAGGCCCCCTACGAGCAGTACTTC; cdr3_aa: CASSPRQAPYEQYF
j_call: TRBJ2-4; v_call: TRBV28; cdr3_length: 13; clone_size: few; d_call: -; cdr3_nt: TGTGCCAGCAGTGCCATAGGGCCCAGCGCTCAGTACTTC; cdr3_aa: CASSAIGPSAQYF
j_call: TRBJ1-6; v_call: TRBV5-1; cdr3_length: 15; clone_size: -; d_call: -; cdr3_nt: TGCGCCAGCAGCCCCCGGACAGAGGGTAATTCACCCCTCCACTTT; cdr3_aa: CASSPRTEGNSPLHF
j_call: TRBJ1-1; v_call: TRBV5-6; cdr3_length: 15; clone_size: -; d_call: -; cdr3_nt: TGTGCCAGCAGCTTCACCGTCTATTCGTACACTGAAGCTTTCTTT; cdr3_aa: CASSFTVYSYTEAFF
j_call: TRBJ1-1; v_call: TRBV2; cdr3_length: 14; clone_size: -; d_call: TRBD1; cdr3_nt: TGTGCCAGCACTCGCGGGACAGAGAACACTGAAGCTTTCTTT; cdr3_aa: CASTRGTENTEAFF
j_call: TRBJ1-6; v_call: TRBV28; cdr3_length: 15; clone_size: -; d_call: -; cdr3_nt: TGTGCCAGCAGCACCCCCCTAGGTCATAATTCACCCCTCCACTTT; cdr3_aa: CASSTPLGHNSPLHF
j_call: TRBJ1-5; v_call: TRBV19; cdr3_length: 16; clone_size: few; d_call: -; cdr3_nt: TGTGCCAGTCAGAAGGGTACGGGTGGGGGCAATCAGCCCCAGCATTTT; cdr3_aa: CASQKGTGGGNQPQHF
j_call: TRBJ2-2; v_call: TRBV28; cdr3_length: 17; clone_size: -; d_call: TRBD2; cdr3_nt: TGTGCCAGCAGTTTTCCTAGCGGGGGGCTGAACACCGGGGAGCTGTTTTTT; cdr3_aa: CASSFPSGGLNTGELFF
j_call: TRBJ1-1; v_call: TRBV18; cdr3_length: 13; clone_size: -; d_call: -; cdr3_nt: TGTGCCAGCTCACCCTCGGAGGGCACTGAAGCTTTCTTT; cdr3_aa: CASSPSEGTEAFF
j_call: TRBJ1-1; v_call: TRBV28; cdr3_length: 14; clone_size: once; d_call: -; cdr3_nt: TGTGCCAGCAGTCACGGACGGGCGTTGACTGAAGCTTTCTTT; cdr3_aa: CASSHGRALTEAFF
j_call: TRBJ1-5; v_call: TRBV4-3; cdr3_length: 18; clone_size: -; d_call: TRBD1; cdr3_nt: TGCGCCAGCAGCCAAGAATCACAGGGGGTGTCGAGCAATCAGCCCCAGCATTTT; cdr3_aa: CASSQESQGVSSNQPQHF
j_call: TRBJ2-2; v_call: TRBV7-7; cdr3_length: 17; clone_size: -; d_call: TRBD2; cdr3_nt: TGTGCTAGCAGTTTTCGCGGGAGGGGGAGAAGCACCGGGGAGCTGTTTTTT; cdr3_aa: CASSFRGRGRSTGELFF
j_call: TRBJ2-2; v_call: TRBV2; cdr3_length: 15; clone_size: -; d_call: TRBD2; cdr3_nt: TGTGCCAGCAGGTTACTAGCGGAGAACACCGGGGAGCTGTTTTTT; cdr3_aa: CASRLLAENTGELFF
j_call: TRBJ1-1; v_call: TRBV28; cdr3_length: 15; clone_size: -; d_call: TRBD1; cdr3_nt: TGTGCCAGCAGTTCACAGGAGGGGGCGGGCACTGAAGCTTTCTTT; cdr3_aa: CASSSQEGAGTEAFF
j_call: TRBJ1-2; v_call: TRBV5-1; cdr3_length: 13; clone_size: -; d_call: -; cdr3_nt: TGCGCCAGCAGCTTGGAGGGGTTCTATGGCTACACCTTC; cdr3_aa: CASSLEGFYGYTF
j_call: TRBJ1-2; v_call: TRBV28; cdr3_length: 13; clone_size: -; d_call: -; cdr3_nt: TGTGCCAGCAGTGAAAAGGGCGTCTATGGCTACACCTTC; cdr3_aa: CASSEKGVYGYTF
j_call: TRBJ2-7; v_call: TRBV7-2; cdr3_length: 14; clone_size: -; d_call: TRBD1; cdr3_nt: TGTGCCAGCAGGATGGACAGGGCCTCCTACGAGCAGTACTTC; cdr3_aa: CASRMDRASYEQYF
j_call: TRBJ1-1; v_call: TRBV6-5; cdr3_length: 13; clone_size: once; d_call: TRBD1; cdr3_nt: TGTGCCAGCAGTTACGGGGACAGGGGAAAAGCTTTCTTT; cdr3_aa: CASSYGDRGKAFF
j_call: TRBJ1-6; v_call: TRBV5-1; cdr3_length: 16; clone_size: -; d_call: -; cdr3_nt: TGCGCCAGCAGCTTCGGGTATAGCTCCTATAATTCACCCCTCCACTTT; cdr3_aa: CASSFGYSSYNSPLHF
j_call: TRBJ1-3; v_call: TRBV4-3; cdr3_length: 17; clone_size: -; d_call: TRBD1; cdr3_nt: TGCGCCAGCAGCCAAGTTTTGTTCCAGGGGGATGGAAACACCATATATTTT; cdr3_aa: CASSQVLFQGDGNTIYF
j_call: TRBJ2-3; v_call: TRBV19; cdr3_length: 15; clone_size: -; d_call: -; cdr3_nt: TGTGCCTGTGGGCGGTGGGGACCTAGCACAGATACGCAGTATTTT; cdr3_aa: CACGRWGPSTDTQYF
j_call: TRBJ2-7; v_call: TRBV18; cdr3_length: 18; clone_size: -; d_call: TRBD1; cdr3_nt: TGTGCCAGCTCACACAGCACACCGGGACAGGGGAGCTCCTACGAGCAGTACTTC; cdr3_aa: CASSHSTPGQGSSYEQYF
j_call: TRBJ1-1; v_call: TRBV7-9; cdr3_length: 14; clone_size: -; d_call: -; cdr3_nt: TGTGCCAGCAGCTTGACAGAACTGAACACTGAAGCTTTCTTT; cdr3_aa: CASSLTELNTEAFF
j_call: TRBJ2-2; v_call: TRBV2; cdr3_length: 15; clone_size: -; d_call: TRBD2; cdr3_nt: TGTGCCAGCAGTGGAGCGGGAGGGGAGACCGGGGAGCTGTTTTTT; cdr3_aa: CASSGAGGETGELFF
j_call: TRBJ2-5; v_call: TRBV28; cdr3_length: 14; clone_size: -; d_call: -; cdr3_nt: TGTGCCAGCAGTTCCAGTGGTGGTGTTGAGACCCAGTACTTC; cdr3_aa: CASSSSGGVETQYF
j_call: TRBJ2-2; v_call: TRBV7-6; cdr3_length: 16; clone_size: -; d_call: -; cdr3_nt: TGTGCCAGCAGCTCCCCCAGTCCCTCTAGTCCCGGGGAGCTGTTTTTT; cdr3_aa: CASSSPSPSSPGELFF
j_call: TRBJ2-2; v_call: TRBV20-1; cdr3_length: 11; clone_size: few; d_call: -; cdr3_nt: TGCAGTGCTACCGGAACCGGGGAGCTGTTTTTT; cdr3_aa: CSATGTGELFF
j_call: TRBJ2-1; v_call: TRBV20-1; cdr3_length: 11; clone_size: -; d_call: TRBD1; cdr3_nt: TGCAGTGCTAGGGGCAGGGGGCATTTGTTCTTC; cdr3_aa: CSARGRGHLFF
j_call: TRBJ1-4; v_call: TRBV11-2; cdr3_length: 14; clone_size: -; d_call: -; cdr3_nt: TGTGCCAGCAGCCCGTCATGGGCTAATGAAAAACTGTTTTTT; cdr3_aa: CASSPSWANEKLFF
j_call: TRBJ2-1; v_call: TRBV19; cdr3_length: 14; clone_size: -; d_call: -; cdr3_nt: TGTGCCAGTAGTATAGACCCGAATTACAATGAGCAGTTCTTC; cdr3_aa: CASSIDPNYNEQFF
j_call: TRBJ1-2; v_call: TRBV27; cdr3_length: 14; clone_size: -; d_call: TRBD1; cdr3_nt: TGTGCCAGCAGTTTCGGACAGGGAAGGTCTGGCTACACCTTC; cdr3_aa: CASSFGQGRSGYTF
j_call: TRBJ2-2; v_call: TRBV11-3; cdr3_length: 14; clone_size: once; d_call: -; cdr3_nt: TGTGCCAGCAGCCCAGGGGTTCTGGGTGGGGAGCTGTTTTTT; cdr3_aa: CASSPGVLGGELFF
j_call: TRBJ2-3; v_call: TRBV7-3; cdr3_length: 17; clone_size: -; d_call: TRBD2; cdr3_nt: TGTGCCAGCAGTACTACTGGACTAGCGGGAGACACAGATACGCAGTATTTT; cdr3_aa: CASSTTGLAGDTDTQYF
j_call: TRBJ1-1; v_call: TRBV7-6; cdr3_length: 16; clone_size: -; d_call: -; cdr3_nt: TGTGCCAGCAGCCCGAAAGTGAGGGGTATGAACACTGAAGCTTTCTTT; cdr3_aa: CASSPKVRGMNTEAFF
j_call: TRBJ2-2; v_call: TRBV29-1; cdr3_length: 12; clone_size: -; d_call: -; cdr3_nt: TGCAGCGTTGAGGATAACACCGGGGAGCTGTTTTTT; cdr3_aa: CSVEDNTGELFF
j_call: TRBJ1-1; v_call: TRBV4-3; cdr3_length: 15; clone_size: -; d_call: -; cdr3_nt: TGCGCCAGCAGCCTCACGGGGGGCGGGAACACTGAAGCTTTCTTT; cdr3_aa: CASSLTGGGNTEAFF
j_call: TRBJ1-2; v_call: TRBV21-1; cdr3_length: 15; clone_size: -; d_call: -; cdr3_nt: TGTGCCAGCAGCAATCAAACGGGGCCCTTTAAGGGCTACACCTTC; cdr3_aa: CASSNQTGPFKGYTF
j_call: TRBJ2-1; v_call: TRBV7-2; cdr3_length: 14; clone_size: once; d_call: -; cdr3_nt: TGTGCCAGCAGCCCCGGTTATGACGGGCATGAGCAGTTCTTC; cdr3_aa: CASSPGYDGHEQFF
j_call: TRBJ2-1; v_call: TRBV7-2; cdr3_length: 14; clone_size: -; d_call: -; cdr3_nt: TGTGCCAGCAGCCAAGCGGGACAGACCAATGAGCAGTTCTTC; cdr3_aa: CASSQAGQTNEQFF
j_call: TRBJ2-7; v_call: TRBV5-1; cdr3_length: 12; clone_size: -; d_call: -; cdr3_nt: TGCGCCAGCAGCCCGGACAGTTCCGAGCAGTACTTC; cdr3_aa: CASSPDSSEQYF
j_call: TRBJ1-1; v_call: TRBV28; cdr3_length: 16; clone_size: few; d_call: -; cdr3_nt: TGTGCCAGCAGTTTATTCAACTGGGGGGCGAACACTGAAGCTTTCTTT; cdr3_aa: CASSLFNWGANTEAFF
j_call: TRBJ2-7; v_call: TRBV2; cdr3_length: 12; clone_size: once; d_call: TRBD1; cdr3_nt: TGTGCCAGCAGTCGACAGGGCTACGAGCAGTACTTC; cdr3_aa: CASSRQGYEQYF